Listed here are 15 T cell receptor beta chains from one sample, sequenced in a study of blood T cell repertoires in COVID-19. The method was immunoSEQ multiplex PCR; TCRdb's version includes in-frame clones alone and lacks a portion of them. Of 250,000 to 350,000 clones listed, about 87% were seen once; the top ten hold 6.5% to 9.5%. Sequencing was carried out using peripheral blood. The receptors were sampled from a woman in her forties or fifties who had recovered from COVID-19.

The gene calls are TRBV9 and TRBJ1-1; D is undetermined. V was clipped by 4 bases and J by 2 bases, with 12 bases between them. Germline V gives CDR1 SGDLS, CDR2 YYNGEE. This CDR3 region has 14 residues. This CDR3 reads CASSYTVDNTEAFF. The CDR3 region has the DNA TGTGCCAGCAGCTACACAGTGGATAACACTGAAGCTTTCTTT.

The chain is built from TRBV18 and TRBJ1-1; TRBD1 aligns across 8 bases. The germline CDR1 and CDR2 sequences are KGHSH and LQKENI. V shed 2 bases, J shed 2 bases, and the junction held 19 bases outside the gene matches. This CDR3 has 20 residues. The CDR3 DNA reads TGTGCCAGCTCACCAGTTTGGGCCGGCTGGAGAGGACAGGGAAACACTGAAGCTTTCTTT. Its translation is CASSPVWAGWRGQGNTEAFF.

The rearrangement joins TRBV4-1 to TRBJ1-4; maybe TRBD1 (6 bases). V lost 2 bases, J lost 0 bases, and 16 bases lay in between. CDR3 length equals 18 residues. Germline V gene data show CDR1 as MGHRA and CDR2 as YSYEKL. CDR3 DNA sequence: TGCGCCAGCAGCCAACTGGACAGCTCGACGGCAACTAATGAAAAACTGTTTTTT. The encoded protein is CASSQLDSSTATNEKLFF.

The chain uses TRBV5-8 and TRBJ2-3; D is unclear. V was shortened by 4 bases and J by 4 bases, with 7 bases between the two germline ends. The germline V gene has CDR1 SGHTS and CDR2 YDEGEE. The CDR3 is 12 residues long. The CDR3 DNA reads TGTGCCAGCAGCGCACAGCCAGATACGCAGTATTTT. Residues: CASSAQPDTQYF.

This clone was seen only once. The genes are TRBV5-4 and TRBJ2-2; D possibly corresponds to TRBD2 (6 bases). This CDR3 comprises 13 residues. Trimming took 9 bases from V and 11 from J, leaving 20 bases between them. Germline V gene lookup returns CDR1 SGHNT and CDR2 YYREEE (reference sequence). The CDR3 spells CAMGLPTFNELFF. DNA for the CDR3: TGTGCCATGGGACTCCCAACCTTTAACGAGCTGTTTTTT.

The chain links TRBV6-5 to TRBJ2-1, with 12 bases fitting TRBD2. Germline trimming cut 6 bases from V and 7 bases from J; bases unmatched to any gene: 7. Germline assignment: CDR1 MNHEY and CDR2 SVGAGI. The CDR3 totals 15 residues. CDR3 nucleotide sequence: TGTGCCAGCAGAGAGACTAGCGGGAGTGGGAATGAGCAGTTCTTC. This translates into CASRETSGSGNEQFF.

The V and J genes are TRBV28 and TRBJ1-5; 9 nucleotides match TRBD1. In germline, CDR1 is MDHEN, CDR2 SYDVKM. Losses at the gene ends were 6 bases for V and 4 bases for J; bases not matched to a gene: 7. This CDR3 has 15 amino acids. The CDR3 reads CASRLQGASNQPQHF. In DNA, the CDR3 is TGTGCCAGCAGGCTACAGGGGGCGTCGAATCAGCCCCAGCATTTT.

The chain recombines TRBV14 with TRBJ1-1; 8 bases match TRBD1. This CDR3 region has 14 residues. Germline lookup yields CDR1 SGHDN and CDR2 FVKESK. With V trimmed by 4 bases and J by 5 bases, 6 bases remained unmatched. CDR3 DNA: TGTGCCAGCAGCCTCATCAGGGGGCGAACTGAAGCTTTCTTT. It yields the protein CASSLIRGRTEAFF.

The chain recombines TRBV27 with TRBJ2-1; TRBD2 matches 10 bases. V was pared by 6 bases and J by 9 bases, with 11 bases of the junction left unmatched. CDR1 MNHEY and CDR2 SMNVEV come from the germline V gene (reference sequence). This CDR3 contains 15 residues. The CDR3 loop reads CASRIRLAGDLEQFF. Written as DNA, the CDR3 is TGTGCCAGCAGGATCCGCCTAGCGGGAGATCTTGAGCAGTTCTTC.

This clone was seen only once. CDR3 residues: CASKNRGRDTEAFF. The CDR3 DNA reads TGTGCCAGTAAAAACAGGGGGCGCGACACTGAAGCTTTCTTT. V gene TRBV19 combines with J gene TRBJ1-1; 9 bases are a match to TRBD1. V dropped 7 bases and J dropped 3; count of bases not matched to a gene: 6. The CDR3 covers 14 residues. CDR1 and CDR2 from the germline V gene are LNHDA and SQIVND (reference sequence).

The genes are TRBV28 and TRBJ2-3; D possibly corresponds to TRBD2 (5 bases). The CDR3 has 12 residues. CDR1 is MDHEN, CDR2 SYDVKM, per germline. Trimming shortened V by 8 bases and J by 5 bases, and 11 bases separated the two germline ends. CDR3 DNA sequence: TGTGCCAGCGGGAGTGGAGAAGATACGCAGTATTTT. It specifies CASGSGEDTQYF.

The gene calls are TRBV30 and TRBJ2-3, with TRBD2 matching over 8 bases. The length of the CDR3 is 16 residues. Trimming cost V 4 bases and J 2 bases; bases outside gene matches: 11. Germline values: CDR1 GTSNPN, CDR2 SVGIG (reference sequence). CDR3 sequence (DNA): TGTGCCTGGAAATTAGCGGGGCCGGTTTACACAGATACGCAGTATTTT. Translated: CAWKLAGPVYTDTQYF.

V is TRBV20-1 and J is TRBJ1-2, with 8 bases identical to TRBD1. V lost 3 bases, J lost 3 bases, and 6 bases stayed unmatched. CDR1 is DFQATT and CDR2 is SNEGSKA in the germline V gene (reference sequence). This CDR3 region has 14 residues. CDR3 loop: CSASGQGADYGYTF. The CDR3 DNA follows: TGCAGTGCTAGTGGGCAGGGGGCTGACTATGGCTACACCTTC.

V usage is TRBV9 and J usage is TRBJ1-5; possible D gene TRBD1, 5 bases. CDR1 SGDLS and CDR2 YYNGEE come from the germline V gene. The CDR3 is made up of 14 amino acids. V was pared by 0 bases and J by 5 bases, with 9 bases between. The CDR3 loop is CASSVDGAYQPQHF. The DNA for the CDR3 is TGTGCCAGCAGCGTAGATGGGGCGTATCAGCCCCAGCATTTT.

This clone appeared a few times. At the DNA level, this CDR3 is encoded by other sequences in the same sample as well. The V and J genes are TRBV27 and TRBJ1-6, with D unclear. The CDR3 loop spans 14 amino acids. V lost 2 bases to trimming and J lost 4 bases, with 6 bases between them. Germline lookup yields CDR1 MNHEY and CDR2 SMNVEV (reference sequence). CDR3 bases: TGTGCCAGCAGTTTACGGCGGTATAATTCACCCCTCCACTTT. This sequence encodes CASSLRRYNSPLHF.